A single sample gave rise to the 26 T cell receptor beta chains below, sequenced in a study of blood T cells in healthy people across ages. Primers used in a second PCR of about 7 to 11 cycles were a sample-barcoded 5' primer and a J-beta primer mix. TCRdb re-derived calls from the 5' RACE reads in MiXCR, one entry per CDR3 protein. In the table there are more than 650,000 distinct CDR3 sequences, roughly 25% of which are singletons. These sequences were also reported in another study, on T cells of mothers and their children.

Sequencing was performed on blood. The receptors were sampled from a boy aged 5-17 years in good health.

The chain joins TRBV11-2 to TRBJ1-2, with 9 bases matching TRBD1. The ends lost 5 bases at V and 7 bases at J; junction bases unmatched: 8. CDR1 is SGHAT and CDR2 is FQNNGV in the germline V gene. There are 14 residues in the CDR3. The CDR3 DNA reads as TGTGCCAGCAGCGGGGGACAGGGCCCATCTGGCTACACCTTC. Its protein is CASSGGQGPSGYTF.

The CDR3 nucleotides are TGTGCCATCAGTCCAGGACAGGGGGCTGAAGCTTTCTTT. Residues: CAISPGQGAEAFF. The V gene is TRBV10-3, the J gene TRBJ1-1; 10 bases are a match to TRBD1. The germline gives CDR1 ENHRY, CDR2 SYGVKD. The CDR3 length is 13 residues. J was trimmed by 6 bases and V by 5 bases; bases with no gene match: 3.

In its sample, this clonotype was seen a few times. This sequence joins TRBV6-6 and TRBJ1-6, with 7 bases identical to TRBD1. Losses at the gene ends were 0 bases for V and 9 bases for J; bases not matched to a gene: 8. This CDR3 has 16 amino acids. Germline V CDR1 and CDR2: MNHNY, SVGAGI (reference sequence). For the CDR3, the DNA is TGTGCCAGCAGTTACTCGGGGGCAGGGGGTGGTTCACCCCTCCACTTT. Translated, it gives CASSYSGAGGGSPLHF.

This clonotype showed up just a few times. The chain links TRBV28 to TRBJ2-3; D ambiguous. The V and J ends lost 5 bases and 5 bases respectively, with 17 bases between them. Germline CDR1 is MDHEN and CDR2 is SYDVKM. The CDR3 consists of 15 residues. The CDR3 loop is CASSEPGSLRDTQYF. CDR3 coding DNA: TGTGCCAGCAGTGAACCGGGCTCCCTCCGAGATACGCAGTATTTT.

The chain employs TRBV18 and TRBJ1-1, with 11 nucleotides matching TRBD1. Germline assignment: CDR1 KGHSH and CDR2 LQKENI. The CDR3 is 16 amino acids. The junction had 5 bases not matched to a gene; V was cut back by 3 bases and J by 2 bases. This CDR3 reads CASSPSRTGGNTEAFF. The CDR3 DNA reads TGTGCCAGCTCACCCTCCCGGACAGGGGGCAACACTGAAGCTTTCTTT.

The rearrangement joins TRBV20-1 to TRBJ1-2; perhaps TRBD1 as D (5 bases). V lost 5 bases and J lost 6, with 16 bases in between. The germline gives CDR1 DFQATT, CDR2 SNEGSKA (reference sequence). CDR3 length: 13 residues. This CDR3 reads CSAEMWGEDGYTF. The CDR3 DNA reads TGCAGTGCTGAGATGTGGGGGGAGGATGGCTACACCTTC.

The chain recombines TRBV6-2 or TRBV6-3 with TRBJ2-1; 8 bases are a match to TRBD1. Germline CDR1 reads MNHEY; CDR2 reads SVGEGT. This CDR3 is built from 16 residues. Trimming cost V 7 bases and J 4 bases; bases outside gene matches: 12. The CDR3 here is CASILRSGQGYNEQFF. The CDR3 DNA reads as TGTGCCAGCATTCTAAGGTCCGGACAGGGATACAATGAGCAGTTCTTC.

Concerning this clonotype: Germline is not matched at one junction end, which may reflect a read error. V gene TRBV7-2 combines with J gene TRBJ2-5; TRBD2 agrees at 11 bases. The CDR3 is 16 residues long. Per the germline V gene, CDR1 is SGHTA and CDR2 is FQGNSA. This CDR3 is CAGSGISGGAGETQYF. DNA for the CDR3: TGTGCCGGCAGCGGGATTAGCGGGGGGGCCGGGGAGACCCAGTACTTC.

This chain joins TRBV12-3 or TRBV12-4 and TRBJ2-7, with D possibly being TRBD1 (6 bases). V was cut by 5 bases and J by 3 bases, with 14 bases left in between. The CDR3 is 14 amino acids. CDR3 region: CASSQPDSIYEQYF. The CDR3 nucleotides are TGTGCCAGCAGTCAACCGGACAGCATCTACGAGCAGTACTTC.

This clonotype turned up a few times. V gene TRBV4-3 combines with J gene TRBJ2-7, with D maybe TRBD1 (5 bases). This CDR3 is 15 amino acids long. The ends were cut back, 0 bases at V and 1 base at J, with 10 bases in the middle. Germline CDR1 is LGHNA and CDR2 is YSLEER. The DNA of the CDR3 is TGCGCCAGCAGCCAAGATTACGACAGATCCTACGAGCAGTACTTC. Translation gives CASSQDYDRSYEQYF.

The chain uses TRBV12-3 or TRBV12-4 and TRBJ1-2; weak D call: TRBD1 (5 bases). CDR3 size: 15 residues. V was cut by 8 bases and J by 1 base, with 17 bases left in between. The CDR3 protein is CASGGSGHINYGYTF. Here the CDR3 DNA reads TGTGCCAGCGGAGGGTCGGGGCACATTAACTATGGCTACACCTTC.

This clonotype was counted between two and nine times. The V gene is TRBV2, the J gene TRBJ2-1; D not resolved. This CDR3 region has 14 residues. The V gene lost 0 bases and the J gene lost 8 bases, with 11 bases spanning the gap. Germline values: CDR1 SNHLY, CDR2 FYNNEI. The CDR3, as DNA: TGTGCCAGCAGTGAAGCTATTAGCATCGATGAGCAGTTCTTC. Translation gives CASSEAISIDEQFF. The variable domain in full, with the rest retrieved from reference TRBV2 and TRBJ2-1, is EPEVTQTPSHQVTQMGQEVILRCVPISNHLYFYWYRQILGQKVEFLVSFYNNEISEKSEIFDDQFSVERPDGSNFTLKIRSTKLEDSAMYFCASSEAISIDEQFFGPGTRLTVL.

The rearrangement uses TRBV6-5 and TRBJ2-5; either TRBD1 or TRBD2 may supply D (5 bases each). Germline CDR1 reads MNHEY; CDR2 reads SVGAGI. This CDR3 has 16 amino acids. Trimming shortened V by 4 bases and J by 1 base, and 16 bases separated the two germline ends. The CDR3 DNA follows: TGTGCCAGCAGTTGCGGCCGGGATGGGGGCCAAGAGACCCAGTACTTC. Its protein product is CASSCGRDGGQETQYF.

The V and J genes are TRBV7-9 and TRBJ2-3; D gene ambiguous. Trimming stripped 5 bases from V and 10 bases from J, with 13 bases between. The germline V gene has CDR1 SEHNR and CDR2 FQNEAQ (reference sequence). CDR3 length equals 12 residues. The CDR3, as DNA: TGTGCCAGCAGCACAGCGAGGCGAGCGCAGTATTTT. Protein: CASSTARRAQYF.

A few counts support this clonotype. The chain couples TRBV18 to TRBJ1-1; D is ambiguous. Germline loops: CDR1 KGHSH, CDR2 LQKENI. The CDR3 length is 14 residues. V lost 5 bases and J 0 bases, leaving 10 bases between the germline ends. CDR3 bases: TGTGCCAGCTCATCCATGGACCTGAACACTGAAGCTTTCTTT. It codes for CASSSMDLNTEAFF.

The chain couples TRBV7-2 to TRBJ2-5, with TRBD2 as a possible D gene (5 bases). The V and J ends lost 1 base and 1 base respectively, with 10 bases between them. CDR1 is SGHTA and CDR2 is FQGNSA in the germline V gene. The CDR3 is 15 amino acids. The CDR3 reads CASSLDVGIQETQYF. The CDR3 region has the DNA TGTGCCAGCAGCTTAGATGTCGGGATCCAAGAGACCCAGTACTTC.

This clonotype was counted at least ten times. The chain recombines TRBV5-1 with TRBJ2-5; D is unclear. The CDR3 runs 15 residues. Trimming shortened V by 1 base and J by 5 bases, and 15 bases separated the two germline ends. In germline, CDR1 is SGHRS, CDR2 YFSETQ. The CDR3 DNA reads as TGCGCCAGCAGCTTGTCGGGCGGAGTGGATGAGACCCAGTACTTC. Its protein product is CASSLSGGVDETQYF.

The sample holds a few counts of this clonotype. The chain joins TRBV7-9 to TRBJ2-2; a possible D gene is TRBD1 (6 bases). CDR1 and CDR2 from the germline V gene are SEHNR and FQNEAQ (reference sequence). This CDR3 is 15 amino acids long. Trimming left V 5 bases short and J 1 base short, with 11 bases between. CDR3 protein: CASSPGQMNTGELFF. DNA of the CDR3: TGTGCCAGCAGCCCCGGACAGATGAACACCGGGGAGCTGTTTTTT. The full variable domain, with the rest looked up from reference TRBV7-9 and TRBJ2-2, is DTGVSQNPRHKITKRGQNVTFRCDPISEHNRLYWYRQTLGQGPEFLTYFQNEAQLEKSRLLSDRFSAERPKGSFSTLEIQRTEQGDSAMYLCASSPGQMNTGELFFGEGSRLTVL.

The rearrangement uses TRBV28 and TRBJ2-1; 10 positions agree with TRBD2. V trimming: 7 bases; J trimming: 2 bases; junction bases outside the gene matches: 5. Germline lookup yields CDR1 MDHEN and CDR2 SYDVKM. This CDR3 is built from 15 residues. The CDR3 nucleotides read TGTGCCAGCACCTTAGCGGGGGGAACCTACAATGAGCAGTTCTTC. Translated: CASTLAGGTYNEQFF.

A few counts support this clonotype. The chain employs TRBV14 and TRBJ2-7, with 7 bases matching TRBD1. The DNA matches TRBJ2-1 better at its end, which makes the J call doubtful. From germline, CDR1 is SGHDN and CDR2 FVKESK. CDR3 length: 15 residues. The CDR3 protein is CASSQVEGAYNEQFF. CDR3 in DNA: TGTGCCAGCAGCCAAGTAGAGGGGGCTTATAATGAGCAGTTCTTC.

The V gene is TRBV7-9, the J gene TRBJ2-5; 9 bases align to TRBD2. The J call is in doubt because the DNA end fits TRBJ2-1 better. CDR3 length: 16 residues. The germline V gene encodes CDR1 SEHNR and CDR2 FQNEAQ (reference sequence). The CDR3: CASSKTSGGPINEQFF. CDR3 nucleotides: TGTGCCAGCAGCAAAACGAGCGGGGGGCCAATCAATGAGCAGTTCTTC.

The rearrangement links TRBV9 to TRBJ2-1; D is perhaps TRBD2 (7 bases). Trimming left V 3 bases short and J 6 bases short, with 13 bases between. This CDR3 spans 14 amino acids. Germline CDR1 SGDLS, CDR2 YYNGEE. CDR3 DNA: TGTGCCAGCAGCGCGGGGGGCGACTCCAATGAGCAGTTCTTC. Translating gives CASSAGGDSNEQFF.

This clonotype was observed a handful of times. The chain combines TRBV10-1 with TRBJ2-1; D might be TRBD2 (5 bases). Judging by the DNA end, TRBJ2-7 fits better; the J call may be wrong. Germline V gene data show CDR1 as WNHNN and CDR2 as SYGVQD (reference sequence). The CDR3 extends over 12 amino acids. The CDR3 region is CASSAGLSEQYF. In DNA, the CDR3 is TGCGCCAGCAGCGCAGGACTCTCCGAGCAGTACTTC.

The V call is TRBV4-1, the J call TRBJ1-4; 7 bases align to TRBD1. The CDR3 contains 15 residues. Germline CDR1 is MGHRA and CDR2 is YSYEKL. V gave up 1 base and J gave up 2 bases; unmatched junction bases: 1. The CDR3 sequence is CASSQVTGTNEKLFF. DNA for the CDR3: TGCGCCAGCAGCCAAGTGACAGGGACTAATGAAAAACTGTTTTTT.

The chain employs TRBV5-1 and TRBJ2-3, with 7 nucleotides matching TRBD1. This CDR3 contains 15 residues. CDR1 and CDR2 (germline): SGHRS, YFSETQ. V was pared by 4 bases and J by 2 bases, with 7 bases of the junction left unmatched. The CDR3 coding sequence is TGCGCCAGCAGCCCGGACAGGCTCATCACAGATACGCAGTATTTT. Encoded protein: CASSPDRLITDTQYF.

This clonotype was counted only a few times. The chain recombines TRBV20-1 with TRBJ1-6; unclear D gene. The CDR3 runs 15 residues. V lost 1 base, J lost 7 bases, and 14 bases lay in between. Germline assignment: CDR1 DFQATT and CDR2 SNEGSKA (reference sequence). CDR3 region: CSARGVMRANSPLHF. The CDR3 DNA is TGCAGTGCTAGAGGTGTCATGCGTGCCAATTCACCCCTCCACTTT.